This T cell receptor (beta chain) appears in the sequencing data of a study of T cell repertoires in cytomegalovirus infection. Turning to the study itself: Carrying CMV and the relevant HLA type showed in public TCR beta signatures. Study results and caveats: Adding up the frequency of public TCR beta families identified people who carried CMV plus the relevant HLA. HLA-C-restricted, CMV-specific TCR beta clonotypes were dominant ex vivo.

Comments on this clonotype: Its target is unknown.

TCRdb used MiXCR to reprocess the reads, holding one entry per CDR3 protein. Of 150,000 to 180,000 distinct CDR3 sequences in the sample, about 25% are singletons; the top ten hold about 10%. The clonotype originates from a human donor in good health (CMV status not recorded). Some clones in this sample may be carry-over from other donors' samples. Material for sequencing was PBMCs.

CDR3 bases: TGCGCCAGCAGCCGCGGGGGGACCACCGGGGAGCTGTTTTTT. Translation gives CASSRGGTTGELFF. The chain combines TRBV4-1 with TRBJ2-2; TRBD2 matches at 8 bases. The germline V gene has CDR1 MGHRA and CDR2 YSYEKL. Trimming cost V 4 bases and J 4 bases; bases outside gene matches: 2. The CDR3 has 14 residues.